This T cell receptor (beta chain) appears in the sequencing data of a study of cytomegalovirus exposure and HLA in healthy donors. Findings and caveats of the study: What a later analysis reportedly showed was that an Asian-associated ancestry cluster had fewer N-insertions than the roughly 670-donor mean. It was confirmed in vitro that three of the CMV-associated chains were specific for CMV antigens. DRB1 showed the most TCR associations and HLA-C the fewest in a later analysis, as rates varied by HLA locus.

CDR3 size: 16 residues. Germline lookup yields CDR1 MDHEN and CDR2 SYDVKM. The V end lost 5 bases, the J end lost 0 bases, and 16 bases lay between the germline ends. A word on this clone: The antigen is not known.

The PCR employed 60 Vbeta primers together with 13 Jbeta primers. The method was immunoSEQ multiplex PCR; TCRdb's version includes in-frame clones alone and lacks a portion of them. The sample has 150,000 to 200,000 clones, 81% seen once. This TCR came from a young woman in good health and CMV-seronegative. The sequenced sample consisted of PBMCs. This chain links TRBV28 with TRBJ2-5; no clear D gene. The chain's CDR3 is CASSLRQVGYQETQYF. The DNA of the CDR3 is TGTGCCAGCAGTCTAAGGCAAGTCGGGTACCAAGAGACCCAGTACTTC.